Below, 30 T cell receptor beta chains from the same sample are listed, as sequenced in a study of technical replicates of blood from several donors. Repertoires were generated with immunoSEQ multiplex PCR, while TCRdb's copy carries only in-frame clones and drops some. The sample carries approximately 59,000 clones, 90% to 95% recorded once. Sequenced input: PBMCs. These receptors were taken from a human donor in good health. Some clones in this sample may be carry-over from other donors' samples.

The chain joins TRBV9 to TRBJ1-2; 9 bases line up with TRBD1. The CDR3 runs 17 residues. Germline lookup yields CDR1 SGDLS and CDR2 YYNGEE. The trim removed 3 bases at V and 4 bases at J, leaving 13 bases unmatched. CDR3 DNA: TGTGCCAGCAGCGATATTACGGGACAGGGAGCCTCCTATGGCTACACCTTC. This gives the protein CASSDITGQGASYGYTF.

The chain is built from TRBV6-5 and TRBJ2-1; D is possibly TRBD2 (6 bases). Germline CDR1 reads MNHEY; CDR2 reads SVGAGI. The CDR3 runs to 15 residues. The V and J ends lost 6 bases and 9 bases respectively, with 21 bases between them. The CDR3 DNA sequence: TGTGCCAGCAGACCCCGTCCCGGGACCGGGAGTGAGCAGTTCTTC. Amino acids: CASRPRPGTGSEQFF.

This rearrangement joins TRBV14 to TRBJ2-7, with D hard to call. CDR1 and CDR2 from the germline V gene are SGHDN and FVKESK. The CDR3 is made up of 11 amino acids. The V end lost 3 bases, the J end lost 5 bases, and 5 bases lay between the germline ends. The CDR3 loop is CASSHVNEQYF. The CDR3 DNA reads TGTGCCAGCAGCCATGTCAACGAGCAGTACTTC.

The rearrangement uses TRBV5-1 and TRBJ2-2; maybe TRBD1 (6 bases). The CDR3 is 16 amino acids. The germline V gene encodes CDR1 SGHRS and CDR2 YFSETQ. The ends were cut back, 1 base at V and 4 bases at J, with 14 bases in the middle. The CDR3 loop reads CASSLITGQSTGELFF. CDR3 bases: TGCGCCAGCAGCTTGATTACAGGGCAAAGCACCGGGGAGCTGTTTTTT.

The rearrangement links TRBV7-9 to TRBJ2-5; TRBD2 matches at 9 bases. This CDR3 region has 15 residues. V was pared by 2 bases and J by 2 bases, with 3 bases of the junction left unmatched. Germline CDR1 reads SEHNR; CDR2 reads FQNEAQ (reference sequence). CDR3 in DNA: TGTGCCAGCAGCTTACCCCTAGCGGGGCAAGAGACCCAGTACTTC. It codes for CASSLPLAGQETQYF.

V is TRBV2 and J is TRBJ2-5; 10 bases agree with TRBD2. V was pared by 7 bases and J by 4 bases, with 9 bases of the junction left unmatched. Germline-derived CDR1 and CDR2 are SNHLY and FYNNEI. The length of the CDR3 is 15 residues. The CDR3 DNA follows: TGTGCCAGCATTGTGCAGCGGGGGGGCCCAGAGACCCAGTACTTC. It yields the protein CASIVQRGGPETQYF.

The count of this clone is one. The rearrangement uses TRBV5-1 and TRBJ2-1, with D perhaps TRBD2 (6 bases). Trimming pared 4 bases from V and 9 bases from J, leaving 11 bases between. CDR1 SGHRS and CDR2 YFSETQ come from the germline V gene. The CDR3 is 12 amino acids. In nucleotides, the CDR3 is TGCGCCAGCAGCAAGGGACTGGGTGAGCAGTTCTTC. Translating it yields CASSKGLGEQFF. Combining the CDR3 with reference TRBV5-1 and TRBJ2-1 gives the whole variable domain KAGVTQTPRYLIKTRGQQVTLSCSPISGHRSVSWYQQTPGQGLQFLFEYFSETQRNKGNFPGRFSGRQFSNSRSEMNVSTLELGDSALYLCASSKGLGEQFFGPGTRLTVL.

This CDR3 reads CASSANEGANEKLFF. The CDR3 DNA is TGTGCCAGCAGCGCCAATGAGGGGGCTAATGAAAAACTGTTTTTT. The J gene is TRBJ1-4, the V gene TRBV9; D might be TRBD1 (6 bases). V was trimmed by 3 bases and J by 3 bases, leaving 12 bases between them. The germline gives CDR1 SGDLS, CDR2 YYNGEE. The CDR3 has 15 residues.

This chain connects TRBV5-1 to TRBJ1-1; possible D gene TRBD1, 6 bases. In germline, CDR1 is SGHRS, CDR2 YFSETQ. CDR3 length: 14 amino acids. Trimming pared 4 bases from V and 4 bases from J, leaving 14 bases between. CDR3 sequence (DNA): TGCGCCAGCAGCGTATACAGGGTCAGCACTGAAGCTTTCTTT. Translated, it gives CASSVYRVSTEAFF.

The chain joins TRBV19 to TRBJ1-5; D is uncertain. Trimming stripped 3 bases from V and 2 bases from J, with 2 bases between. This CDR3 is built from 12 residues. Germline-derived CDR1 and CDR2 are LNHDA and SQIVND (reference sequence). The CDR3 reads CASSIGNQPQHF. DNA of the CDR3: TGTGCCAGTAGTATCGGCAATCAGCCCCAGCATTTT.

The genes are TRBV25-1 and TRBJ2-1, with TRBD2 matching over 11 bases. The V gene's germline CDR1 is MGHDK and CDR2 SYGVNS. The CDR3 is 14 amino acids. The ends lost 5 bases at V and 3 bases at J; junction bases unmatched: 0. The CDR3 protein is CASSTSGSYNEQFF. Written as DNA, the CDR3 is TGTGCCAGCAGTACTAGCGGGAGCTACAATGAGCAGTTCTTC.

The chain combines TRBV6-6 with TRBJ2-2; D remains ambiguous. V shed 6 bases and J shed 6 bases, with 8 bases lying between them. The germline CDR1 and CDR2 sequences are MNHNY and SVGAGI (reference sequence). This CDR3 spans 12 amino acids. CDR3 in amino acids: CASRSGSGELFF. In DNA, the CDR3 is TGTGCCAGCAGATCCGGGTCCGGGGAGCTGTTTTTT.

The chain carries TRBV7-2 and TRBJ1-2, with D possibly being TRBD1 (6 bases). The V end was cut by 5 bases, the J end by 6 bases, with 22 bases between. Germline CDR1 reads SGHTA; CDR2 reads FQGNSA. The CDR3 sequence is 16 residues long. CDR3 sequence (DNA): TGTGCCAGCAGCACTCCGGGACAAAAAAGTCGTCATGGCTACACCTTC. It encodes CASSTPGQKSRHGYTF.

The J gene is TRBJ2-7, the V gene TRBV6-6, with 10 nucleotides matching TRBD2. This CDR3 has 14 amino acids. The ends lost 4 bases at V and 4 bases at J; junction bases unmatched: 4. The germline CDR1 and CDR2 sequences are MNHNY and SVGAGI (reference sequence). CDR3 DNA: TGTGCCAGCAGTTTCGGGACTAGCGAATACGAGCAGTACTTC. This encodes CASSFGTSEYEQYF.

The CDR3 bases are TGTGCCAGCAGCTTACGACAGAGCACAGATACGCAGTATTTT. It is translated as CASSLRQSTDTQYF. V and J are TRBV7-2 and TRBJ2-3; possible D gene TRBD1, 5 bases. The germline gives CDR1 SGHTA, CDR2 FQGNSA. This CDR3 region has 14 residues. Trimming removed 2 bases from V and 0 bases from J, with 6 bases in between.

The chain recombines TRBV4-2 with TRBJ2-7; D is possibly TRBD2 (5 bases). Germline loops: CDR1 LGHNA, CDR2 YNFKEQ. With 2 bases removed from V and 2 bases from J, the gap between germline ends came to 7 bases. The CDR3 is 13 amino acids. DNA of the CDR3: TGTGCCAGCAGCCAAAGCGGTACCTACGAGCAGTACTTC. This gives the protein CASSQSGTYEQYF.

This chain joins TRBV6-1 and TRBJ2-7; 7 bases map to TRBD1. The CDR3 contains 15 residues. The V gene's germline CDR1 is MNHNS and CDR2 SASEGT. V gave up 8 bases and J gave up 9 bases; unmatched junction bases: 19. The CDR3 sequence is CASESWDASPGGQYF. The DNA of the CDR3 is TGTGCCAGCGAGTCATGGGACGCATCTCCAGGGGGGCAGTACTTC.

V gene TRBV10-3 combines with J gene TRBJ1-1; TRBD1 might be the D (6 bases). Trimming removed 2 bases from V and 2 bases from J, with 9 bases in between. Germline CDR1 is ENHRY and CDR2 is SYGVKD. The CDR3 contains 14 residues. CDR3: CAISEVTGNTEAFF. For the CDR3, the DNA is TGTGCCATCAGTGAGGTGACAGGCAACACTGAAGCTTTCTTT.

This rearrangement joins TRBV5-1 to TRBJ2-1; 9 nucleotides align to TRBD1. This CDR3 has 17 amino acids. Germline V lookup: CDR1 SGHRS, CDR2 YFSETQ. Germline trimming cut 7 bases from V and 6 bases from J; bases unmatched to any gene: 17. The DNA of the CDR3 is TGCGCCAGCCAGTTGGGGAGTACCGGGACAGGGACCAATGAGCAGTTCTTC. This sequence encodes CASQLGSTGTGTNEQFF.

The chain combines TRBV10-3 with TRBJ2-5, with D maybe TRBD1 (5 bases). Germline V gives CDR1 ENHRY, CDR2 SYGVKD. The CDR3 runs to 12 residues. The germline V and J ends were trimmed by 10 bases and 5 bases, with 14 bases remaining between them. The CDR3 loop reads CATTSGSETQYF. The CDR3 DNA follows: TGTGCCACCACCTCAGGGTCCGAGACCCAGTACTTC.

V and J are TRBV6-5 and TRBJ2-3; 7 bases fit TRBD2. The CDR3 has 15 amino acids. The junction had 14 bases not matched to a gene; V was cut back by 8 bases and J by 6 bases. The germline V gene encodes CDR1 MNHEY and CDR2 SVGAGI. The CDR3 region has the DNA TGTGCCAGCGGGGGGGGACCGCCGGGTGGGGATACGCAGTATTTT. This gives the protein CASGGGPPGGDTQYF.

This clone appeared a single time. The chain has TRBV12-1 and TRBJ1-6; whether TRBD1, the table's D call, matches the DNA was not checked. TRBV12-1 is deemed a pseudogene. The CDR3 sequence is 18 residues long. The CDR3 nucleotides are TGTGCCATCATGCGACGGGACAAGACAAGCTCCTATAATTCACCCCTCCACTTT. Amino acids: CAIMRRDKTSSYNSPLHF.

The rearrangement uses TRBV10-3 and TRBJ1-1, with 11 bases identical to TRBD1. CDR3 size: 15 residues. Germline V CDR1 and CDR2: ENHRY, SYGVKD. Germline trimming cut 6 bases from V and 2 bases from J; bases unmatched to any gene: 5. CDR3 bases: TGTGCCATCAGCGGGACAGGGGGACCTAACACTGAAGCTTTCTTT. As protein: CAISGTGGPNTEAFF.

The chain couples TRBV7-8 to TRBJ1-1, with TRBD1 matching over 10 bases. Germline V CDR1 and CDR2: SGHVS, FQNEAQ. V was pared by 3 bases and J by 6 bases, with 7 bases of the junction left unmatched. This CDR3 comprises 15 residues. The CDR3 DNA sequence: TGTGCCAGCAGCTTCCTAGGACAGGGGGTTTCTGAAGCTTTCTTT. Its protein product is CASSFLGQGVSEAFF.

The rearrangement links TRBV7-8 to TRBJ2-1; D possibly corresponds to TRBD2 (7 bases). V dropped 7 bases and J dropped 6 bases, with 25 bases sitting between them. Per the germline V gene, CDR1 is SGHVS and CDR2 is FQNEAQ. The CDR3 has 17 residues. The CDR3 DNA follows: TGTGCCAGCACCCAGCTTAGTGTGGGGGGGCTCTCCAATGAGCAGTTCTTC. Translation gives CASTQLSVGGLSNEQFF.

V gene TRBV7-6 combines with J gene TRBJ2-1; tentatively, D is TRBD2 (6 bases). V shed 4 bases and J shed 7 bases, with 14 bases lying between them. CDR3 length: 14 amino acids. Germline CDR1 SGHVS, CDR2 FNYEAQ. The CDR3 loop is CASSSAGTPNEQFF. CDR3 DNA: TGTGCCAGCAGCTCGGCCGGGACTCCAAATGAGCAGTTCTTC.

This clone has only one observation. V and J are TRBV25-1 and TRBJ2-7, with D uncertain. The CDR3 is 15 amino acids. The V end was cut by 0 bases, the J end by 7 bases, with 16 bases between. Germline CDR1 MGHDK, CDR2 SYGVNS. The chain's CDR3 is CASSEYFERAGEQYF. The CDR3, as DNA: TGTGCCAGCAGTGAATATTTCGAAAGAGCTGGTGAGCAGTACTTC.

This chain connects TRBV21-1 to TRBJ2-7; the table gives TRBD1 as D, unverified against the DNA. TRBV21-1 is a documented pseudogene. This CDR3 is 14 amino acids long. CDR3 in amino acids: CASSRRGSNYEQYF. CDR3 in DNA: TGTGCCAGCAGCAGAAGGGGTTCTAACTACGAGCAGTACTTC.

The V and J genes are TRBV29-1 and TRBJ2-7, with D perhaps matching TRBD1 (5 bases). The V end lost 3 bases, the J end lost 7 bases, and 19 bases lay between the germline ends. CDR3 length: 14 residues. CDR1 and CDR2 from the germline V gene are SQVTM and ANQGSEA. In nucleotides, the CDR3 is TGCAGCGTTGACTTCGGACACGGTAATGAAGAGCAGTACTTC. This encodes CSVDFGHGNEEQYF.

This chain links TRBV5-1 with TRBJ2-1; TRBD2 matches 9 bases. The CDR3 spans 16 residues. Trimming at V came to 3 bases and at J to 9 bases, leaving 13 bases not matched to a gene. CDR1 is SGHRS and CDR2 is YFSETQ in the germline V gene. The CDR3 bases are TGCGCCAGCAGCTCCGGGACTAGCATAAGTCATGGTGAGCAGTTCTTC. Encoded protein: CASSSGTSISHGEQFF.